These 5 T cell receptor beta chains share one sample of origin, sequenced in a study of CD8 T cells in ankylosing spondylitis. TCRdb called the 5' RACE reads again in MiXCR, with one record for every CDR3 protein. The data contain roughly 250,000 distinct CDR3 sequences, over 9.5% of them singletons. The specimen sequenced was blood, either unsorted or a sorted T cell fraction (not recorded which). The receptors derive from a male donor with ankylosing spondylitis or in good health (not recorded which).

This clonotype showed up many times. The chain is built from TRBV20-1 and TRBJ2-7; 7 nucleotides match TRBD2. The germline CDR1 and CDR2 sequences are DFQATT and SNEGSKA (reference sequence). J lost 1 base, V lost 0 bases, and 6 bases had no gene match. The CDR3 consists of 15 residues. The CDR3 here is CSARDLPGGSYEQYF. For the CDR3, the DNA is TGCAGTGCTAGAGACTTACCCGGGGGGTCCTACGAGCAGTACTTC.

This clonotype has at least ten counts. The chain combines TRBV29-1 with TRBJ2-6; D is ambiguous. The CDR3 runs 13 residues. CDR1 and CDR2 (germline): SQVTM, ANQGSEA. With 7 bases removed from V and 0 bases from J, the gap between germline ends came to 7 bases. CDR3 nucleotide sequence: TGCAGCGGAGTCATCTCTGGGGCCAACGTCCTGACTTTC. Residues: CSGVISGANVLTF.

At least ten counts were recorded for this clonotype. This chain joins TRBV27 and TRBJ2-5; weak D call: TRBD1 (5 bases). The germline CDR1 and CDR2 sequences are MNHEY and SMNVEV (reference sequence). Trimming stripped 5 bases from V and 2 bases from J, with 9 bases between. CDR3 length equals 13 residues. DNA of the CDR3: TGTGCCAGCAGTCTCCAGGGACAAGAGACCCAGTACTTC. Protein: CASSLQGQETQYF.

This clonotype turned up a few times. The J gene is TRBJ1-2, the V gene TRBV12-3 or TRBV12-4; D gene uncertain. Between the trimmed V and J ends, which lost 6 bases and 6 bases, there was a span of 8 bases. The CDR3 totals 11 residues. The CDR3 bases are TGTGCCAGCAGGAACGGAGATGGCTACACCTTC. It encodes CASRNGDGYTF.

V is TRBV18 and J is TRBJ1-1, with D uncertain. The CDR3 loop spans 16 amino acids. The V gene's germline CDR1 is KGHSH and CDR2 LQKENI. Trimming took off 2 bases at V and 0 bases at J, with 13 bases between the two ends. The CDR3 protein is CASSPSEHLMNTEAFF. The DNA of the CDR3 is TGTGCCAGCTCACCATCGGAGCATCTTATGAACACTGAAGCTTTCTTT. Full variable domain (missing parts from reference TRBV18 and TRBJ1-1): NAGVMQNPRHLVRRRGQEARLRCSPMKGHSHVYWYRQLPEEGLKFMVYLQKENIIDESGMPKERFSAEFPKEGPSILRIQQVVRGDSAAYFCASSPSEHLMNTEAFFGQGTRLTVV.